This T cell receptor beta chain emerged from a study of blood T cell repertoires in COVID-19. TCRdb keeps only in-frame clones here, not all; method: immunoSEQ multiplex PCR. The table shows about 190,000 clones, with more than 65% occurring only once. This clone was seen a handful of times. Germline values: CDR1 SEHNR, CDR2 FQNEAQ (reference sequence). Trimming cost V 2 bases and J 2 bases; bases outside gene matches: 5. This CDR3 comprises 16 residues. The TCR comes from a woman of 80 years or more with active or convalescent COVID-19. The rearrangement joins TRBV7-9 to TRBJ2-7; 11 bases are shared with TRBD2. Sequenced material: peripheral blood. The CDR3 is CASSLYWTSGPYEQYF. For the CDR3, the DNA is TGTGCCAGCAGCTTATATTGGACTAGCGGGCCCTACGAGCAGTACTTC.